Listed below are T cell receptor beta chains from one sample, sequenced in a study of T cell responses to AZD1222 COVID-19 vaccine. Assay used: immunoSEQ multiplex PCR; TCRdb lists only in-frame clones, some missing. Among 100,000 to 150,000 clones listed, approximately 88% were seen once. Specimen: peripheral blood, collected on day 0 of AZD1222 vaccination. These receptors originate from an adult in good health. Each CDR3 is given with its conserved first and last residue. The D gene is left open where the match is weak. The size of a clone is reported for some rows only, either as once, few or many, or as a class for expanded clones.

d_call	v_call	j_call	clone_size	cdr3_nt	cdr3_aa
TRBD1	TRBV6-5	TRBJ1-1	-	TGTGCCACCATCACAGGGGGCAGATTGAACACTGAAGCTTTCTTT	CATITGGRLNTEAFF
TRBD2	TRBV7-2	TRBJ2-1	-	TGTGCCAGCACGGGGACTAGCGGGGGGCCTCGGTTCTTC	CASTGTSGGPRFF
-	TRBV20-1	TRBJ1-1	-	TGCAGTGCTAGTGAGCCCAACACTGAAGCTTTCTTT	CSASEPNTEAFF
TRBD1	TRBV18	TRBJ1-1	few	TGTGCCAGCTCACCGGCGGGACAGGGATTCACTGAAGCTTTCTTT	CASSPAGQGFTEAFF
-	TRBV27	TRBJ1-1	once	TGTGCCAGCAGTTTGGGAGAGGACACTGAAGCTTTCTTT	CASSLGEDTEAFF
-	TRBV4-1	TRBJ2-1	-	TGCGCCAGCAGCCAAGTGCGTCTAACCACCTACAATGAGCAGTTCTTC	CASSQVRLTTYNEQFF
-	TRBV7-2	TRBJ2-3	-	TGTGCCAGTCTCCGTCAGGCAACAGATACGCAGTATTTT	CASLRQATDTQYF
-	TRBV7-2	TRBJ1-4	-	TGTGCCAGCAGCCCCCAGTCTCAGGTCGGGGAACTGTTTTTT	CASSPQSQVGELFF
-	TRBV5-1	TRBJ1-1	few	TGCGCCAGCAGCCCTGAGGCCGGGGCCAACACTGAAGCTTTCTTT	CASSPEAGANTEAFF
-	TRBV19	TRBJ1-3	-	TGTGCCAGTACCAGCGGGGGGAACACCATATATTTT	CASTSGGNTIYF